This entry concerns a single TCR beta chain. The record originates from a study of blood T cell repertoires in COVID-19. About the study: From the United States, Italy and Spain came samples of acute and convalescent COVID-19. T cells, B-cell-depleted T cells, or PBMCs supplied cDNA or gDNA.

Germline assignment: CDR1 LNHDA and CDR2 SQIVND (reference sequence). The CDR3 runs 13 residues. V was shortened by 7 bases and J by 5 bases, with 14 bases between the two germline ends. Per the original methods: Reference gene primers were amplified, and this amplification served to estimate nucleated cell counts. The assay was immunoSEQ multiplex PCR, and TCRdb's table has in-frame clones only and misses some. V, J and clone size reflect that table, while D and trimming were determined from the DNA. The sample records 150,000 to 160,000 clones, around 85% being singletons. The genes are TRBV19 and TRBJ1-1; D ambiguous. This clonotype originated in a woman in her 70s with acute or convalescent COVID-19. The sequenced sample consisted of peripheral blood. The CDR3 is CASTPFSYTEAFF. Here the CDR3 DNA reads TGTGCCAGTACCCCCTTTTCTTATACTGAAGCTTTCTTT.